One sample yielded the 20 T cell receptor beta chains listed below, sequenced in a study of blood T cell repertoires in COVID-19. TCRdb keeps only in-frame clones here, not all; method: immunoSEQ multiplex PCR. The table lists approximately 310,000 clones, about 85% of them singletons. Source material: PBMCs or T cells enriched from blood (not recorded which). The receptors here all came from a woman in her twenties or thirties who had been exposed to COVID-19.

V gene TRBV6-5 combines with J gene TRBJ2-7; D is ambiguous. CDR1 and CDR2 from the germline V gene are MNHEY and SVGAGI. The CDR3 runs to 13 residues. V was trimmed by 7 bases and J by 3 bases, leaving 13 bases between them. In DNA form, the CDR3 reads TGTGCCAGCACGAAAGCCCCGGGCTACGAGCAGTACTTC. As protein: CASTKAPGYEQYF.

The chain has TRBV29-1 and TRBJ2-2; 10 bases are shared with TRBD1. The CDR3 has 15 residues. The germline V gene has CDR1 SQVTM and CDR2 ANQGSEA. Losses at the gene ends were 5 bases for V and 3 bases for J; bases not matched to a gene: 6. The chain's CDR3 is CSVKDRGGDTGELFF. The CDR3 coding sequence is TGCAGCGTTAAGGACAGGGGGGGAGACACCGGGGAGCTGTTTTTT.

The sample holds one count of this clone. The chain joins TRBV19 to TRBJ2-7; D call uncertain. This CDR3 spans 13 amino acids. Trimming stripped 5 bases from V and 2 bases from J, with 10 bases between. From germline, CDR1 is LNHDA and CDR2 SQIVND (reference sequence). CDR3 DNA sequence: TGTGCCAGTAGTCCAACAGCCGCCTACGAGCAGTACTTC. Its translation is CASSPTAAYEQYF.

The chain recombines TRBV19 with TRBJ2-1; D remains ambiguous. CDR3 length: 12 residues. Germline V gene sequence: CDR1 LNHDA, CDR2 SQIVND (reference sequence). Trimming cost V 7 bases and J 7 bases, with 11 bases left between them. CDR3 protein: CASIADGNEQFF. The CDR3, as DNA: TGTGCCAGTATTGCGGATGGAAATGAGCAGTTCTTC. The full variable domain, rest sourced from reference TRBV19 and TRBJ2-1, is DGGITQSPKYLFRKEGQNVTLSCEQNLNHDAMYWYRQDPGQGLRLIYYSQIVNDFQKGDIAEGYSVSREKKESFPLTVTSAQKNPTAFYLCASIADGNEQFFGPGTRLTVL.

Of note for this clone: The junction differs from germline at one of its ends, possibly a read error. The chain joins TRBV2 to TRBJ1-4, with D possibly matching TRBD1 (5 bases). This CDR3 contains 15 residues. Germline V gene sequence: CDR1 SNHLY, CDR2 FYNNEI. As DNA, the CDR3 is TGTGCCAGCAAAGTGGAGGGACTTTATAATCAAAAACTGTTTTTT. Translated: CASKVEGLYNQKLFF.

The chain recombines TRBV28 with TRBJ1-2, with 7 bases fitting TRBD1. CDR3 length: 12 amino acids. V was clipped by 4 bases and J by 8 bases; unmatched bases: 4. In germline, CDR1 is MDHEN, CDR2 SYDVKM. CDR3: CASSSTGRGYTF. DNA of the CDR3: TGTGCCAGCAGTTCGACAGGGAGGGGCTACACCTTC.

This chain connects TRBV18 to TRBJ2-5; tentatively, D is TRBD1 (5 bases). Trimming removed 4 bases from V and 1 base from J, with 7 bases in between. This CDR3 has 13 residues. Per germline, CDR1 KGHSH and CDR2 LQKENI. The CDR3 sequence: CASSQTVQETQYF. The DNA for the CDR3 is TGTGCCAGCTCACAGACAGTCCAAGAGACCCAGTACTTC.

In nucleotides, the CDR3 is TGTGCCAGCAGCGCCAGACAGGGCCGGCAAGAAAAACTGTTTTTT. Protein: CASSARQGRQEKLFF. V gene TRBV11-2 combines with J gene TRBJ1-4, with 7 bases aligning to TRBD1. The germline V gene has CDR1 SGHAT and CDR2 FQNNGV. CDR3 length: 15 amino acids. J lost 8 bases, V lost 5 bases, and 11 bases had no gene match. The whole variable domain, remainder taken from reference TRBV11-2 and TRBJ1-4, is EAGVAQSPRYKIIEKRQSVAFWCNPISGHATLYWYQQILGQGPKLLIQFQNNGVVDDSQLPKDRFSAERLKGVDSTLKIQPAKLEDSAVYLCASSARQGRQEKLFFGSGTQLSVL.

The chain is built from TRBV12-3 or TRBV12-4 and TRBJ1-4, with D possibly being TRBD1 (6 bases). This CDR3 spans 12 amino acids. V lost 5 bases, J lost 12 bases, and 13 bases lay in between. CDR3 region: CASSPGTTELFF. CDR3 bases: TGTGCCAGCAGTCCCGGGACAACGGAACTGTTTTTT.

The chain carries TRBV11-3 and TRBJ1-1; a weak D match, TRBD1 (6 bases). The CDR3 totals 14 residues. Germline V gene data show CDR1 as SGHNT and CDR2 as YENEEA. Trimming took 4 bases from V and 0 from J, leaving 9 bases between them. The CDR3 DNA reads TGTGCCAGCAGCTCGACAGGAGTGAACACTGAAGCTTTCTTT. This codes for CASSSTGVNTEAFF. Full variable domain (rest looked up from reference TRBV11-3 and TRBJ1-1): EAGVVQSPRYKIIEKKQPVAFWCNPISGHNTLYWYLQNLGQGPELLIRYENEEAVDDSQLPKDRFSAERLKGVDSTLKIQPAELGDSAVYLCASSSTGVNTEAFFGQGTRLTVV.

This clone was recorded a few times. This sequence joins TRBV5-4 and TRBJ2-7, with D perhaps matching TRBD1 (5 bases). This CDR3 is 13 amino acids long. Trimming left V 3 bases short and J 4 bases short, with 11 bases between. Germline V gene sequence: CDR1 SGHNT, CDR2 YYREEE (reference sequence). CDR3 sequence reads: CASSYTQGYEQYF. Here the CDR3 DNA reads TGTGCCAGCAGCTACACCCAGGGTTACGAGCAGTACTTC.

The chain joins TRBV12-3 or TRBV12-4 to TRBJ1-1; 8 nucleotides match TRBD1. V shed 7 bases and J 10 bases; nucleotides not matched to a gene: 8. CDR3 size: 12 residues. CDR3 bases: TGTGCCAGCACCCAGGGGGCGCGGGTAGCTTTCTTT. Translation gives CASTQGARVAFF.

The CDR3 protein is CASSTPRDLYDEQYF. In nucleotides, the CDR3 is TGTGCCAGCAGCACCCCTCGGGACTTATATGACGAGCAGTACTTC. The chain couples TRBV7-9 to TRBJ2-7; TRBD2 might be the D (6 bases). Deletions cut 5 bases from V and 5 bases from J, with 19 bases between. There are 15 residues in the CDR3. In germline, CDR1 is SEHNR, CDR2 FQNEAQ (reference sequence). The full variable domain, its missing parts supplied by reference TRBV7-9 and TRBJ2-7, is DTGVSQNPRHKITKRGQNVTFRCDPISEHNRLYWYRQTLGQGPEFLTYFQNEAQLEKSRLLSDRFSAERPKGSFSTLEIQRTEQGDSAMYLCASSTPRDLYDEQYFGPGTRLTVT.

Only a few counts were recorded for this clone. V is TRBV19 and J is TRBJ2-6; 8 nucleotides align to TRBD1. V lost 3 bases, J lost 4 bases, and 2 bases stayed unmatched. There are 15 residues in the CDR3. Germline CDR1 reads LNHDA; CDR2 reads SQIVND (reference sequence). The CDR3 coding sequence is TGTGCCAGTAGTATCAGGGGGCCCGGGGCCAACGTCCTGACTTTC. It encodes CASSIRGPGANVLTF.

This clone was seen only a few times. The CDR3 region has the DNA TGTGCCAGCAAGGGGATCACGCGGGATACTGAAGCTTTCTTT. Its translation: CASKGITRDTEAFF. V is TRBV28 and J is TRBJ1-1; TRBD1 might be the D (5 bases). The CDR3 has 14 amino acids. V lost 7 bases, J lost 5 bases, and 17 bases lay in between. Germline values: CDR1 MDHEN, CDR2 SYDVKM.

The chain joins TRBV6-6 to TRBJ2-3, with TRBD2 matching over 11 bases. From germline, CDR1 is MNHNY and CDR2 SVGAGI (reference sequence). The CDR3 has 15 residues. Losses at the gene ends were 6 bases for V and 5 bases for J; bases not matched to a gene: 7. CDR3: CASRYSGTSGDTQYF. The CDR3 coding sequence is TGTGCCAGCAGATATTCCGGGACTAGCGGAGATACGCAGTATTTT.

Regarding this clone: This sample also contains other DNA sequences that code for the same CDR3. This chain uses TRBV30 with TRBJ1-5; no firm D call. V shed 0 bases and J shed 6 bases, with 9 bases lying between them. CDR3 length: 13 amino acids. Germline CDR1 is GTSNPN and CDR2 is SVGIG (reference sequence). Written as DNA, the CDR3 is TGTGCCTGGAGTGTACGAGGGTCTCAGCCCCAGCATTTT. It is translated as CAWSVRGSQPQHF.

This sequence joins TRBV19 and TRBJ2-1, with 11 bases aligning to TRBD2. The CDR3 is made up of 18 amino acids. In germline, CDR1 is LNHDA, CDR2 SQIVND (reference sequence). After removal of 3 bases from V and 8 bases from J, the junction contained 15 bases not matched to a gene. CDR3 nucleotide sequence: TGTGCCAGTAGTATTTCCCCGCAACTAGCGGGAGTAAAGTATGAGCAGTTCTTC. It is translated as CASSISPQLAGVKYEQFF.

This sequence joins TRBV28 and TRBJ2-6, with TRBD1 as a possible D gene (6 bases). The V end lost 2 bases, the J end lost 4 bases, and 15 bases lay between the germline ends. From germline, CDR1 is MDHEN and CDR2 SYDVKM. The CDR3 is 17 amino acids. In nucleotides, the CDR3 is TGTGCCAGCAGTTTACGATGGGGGCGATCCGGGGCCAACGTCCTGACTTTC. As protein: CASSLRWGRSGANVLTF. The entire variable domain, with the rest obtained from reference TRBV28 and TRBJ2-6, is as follows: DVKVTQSSRYLVKRTGEKVFLECVQDMDHENMFWYRQDPGLGLRLIYFSYDVKMKEKGDIPEGYSVSREKKERFSLILESASTNQTSMYLCASSLRWGRSGANVLTFGAGSRLTVL.

The rearrangement links TRBV12-3 or TRBV12-4 to TRBJ1-2; D is perhaps TRBD1 (5 bases). Trimming removed 5 bases at V and 6 bases at J, with 13 bases between. The CDR3 covers 13 residues. The CDR3 DNA sequence: TGTGCCAGCAGTCTCGTAGGGGAGGATGGCTACACCTTC. It encodes CASSLVGEDGYTF.